These 25 T cell receptor beta chains were all obtained from the same sample, sequenced in a study of control samples from healthy donors and cancer patients (TCRdb year 2020). Libraries were constructed by the immunoSEQ multiplex PCR assay. Entries here come from immuneACCESS through TCRdb and include only in-frame sequences with V and J called. Some clones fail to appear in such tables; in the studies checked, an unresolved V gene covers under half of the shortfall, and the cause of the remainder is unknown. For this sample the table gives 64,000 or so clones, of which more than 85% were detected only once. Clones ranked in the top ten supply 1.5% to 2% of the sample. The sequenced sample consisted of PBMCs. The source is a man aged 35 to 55 with colorectal cancer.

The CDR3 is CASSYSMVTPWQFF. The CDR3, as DNA: TGTGCCAGCAGTTACTCGATGGTCACGCCATGGCAGTTCTTC. This chain joins TRBV6-2 or TRBV6-3 and TRBJ2-1; the D is unclear. CDR1 is MNHEY, CDR2 SVGEGT, per germline. Trimming left V 0 bases short and J 12 bases short, with 15 bases between. The CDR3 extends over 14 amino acids.

This clone showed up just once. The chain recombines TRBV3-1 (or the pseudogene TRBV3-2) with TRBJ2-3; 8 nucleotides line up with TRBD2. V lost 4 bases to trimming and J lost 7 bases; unmatched junction nucleotides: 4. In germline, CDR1 is LGHDT, CDR2 YNNKEL (reference sequence). The CDR3 covers 13 residues. The CDR3 DNA sequence: TGTGCCAGCAGCCCCACGGGAGGGTATACGCAGTATTTT. Its protein is CASSPTGGYTQYF.

The chain joins TRBV7-8 to TRBJ2-7; 7 nucleotides agree with TRBD1. Germline V CDR1 and CDR2: SGHVS, FQNEAQ. The CDR3 sequence is 15 residues long. V lost 5 bases and J lost 7; bases outside the gene matches: 14. CDR3 DNA: TGTGCCAGCAGCCCGAACCCCACAGGGGTCCGGGAGCAGTACTTC. Protein product: CASSPNPTGVREQYF.

CDR3 DNA: TGTGCCAGCAGCCTCCAGAGGGGCTCTGGGGCCAACGTCCTGACTTTC. Protein: CASSLQRGSGANVLTF. This sequence joins TRBV3-1 (or the pseudogene TRBV3-2) and TRBJ2-6, with D perhaps matching TRBD1 or TRBD2 (5 bases each). This CDR3 spans 16 amino acids. From germline, CDR1 is LGHDT and CDR2 YNNKEL (reference sequence). The V end lost 4 bases, the J end lost 0 bases, and 10 bases lay between the germline ends.

This clone was seen just once. This chain connects TRBV11-1 to TRBJ2-1; D ambiguous. The germline gives CDR1 SGHAT, CDR2 FQDESV (reference sequence). V lost 2 bases to trimming and J lost 7 bases, with 3 bases between them. This CDR3 region has 11 residues. The CDR3, as DNA: TGTGCCAGCAGCTTACGGAATGAGCAGTTCTTC. Protein sequence: CASSLRNEQFF. Full variable domain (remainder filled in from reference TRBV11-1 and TRBJ2-1): EAEVAQSPRYKITEKSQAVAFWCDPISGHATLYWYRQILGQGPELLVQFQDESVVDDSQLPKDRFSAERLKGVDSTLKIQPAELGDSAMYLCASSLRNEQFFGPGTRLTVL.

The rearrangement links TRBV5-4 to TRBJ2-5, with D maybe TRBD1 (5 bases). The CDR3 extends over 15 amino acids. Germline CDR1 SGHNT, CDR2 YYREEE (reference sequence). V lost 4 bases and J lost 1, with 14 bases in between. The CDR3 loop reads CASSPSDRLQETQYF. The DNA for the CDR3 is TGTGCCAGCAGCCCAAGCGACAGACTCCAAGAGACCCAGTACTTC.

The chain couples TRBV6-5 to TRBJ2-1; D may match TRBD1 or TRBD2 (6 bases each). V dropped 10 bases and J dropped 6 bases, with 16 bases sitting between them. The CDR3 totals 13 residues. Germline values: CDR1 MNHEY, CDR2 SVGAGI. The CDR3 reads CATRGWGANEQFF. CDR3 nucleotide sequence: TGTGCCACCCGGGGGTGGGGGGCCAATGAGCAGTTCTTC.

This chain uses TRBV6-5 with TRBJ2-7, with D maybe TRBD1 (6 bases). The CDR3 spans 12 residues. CDR1 MNHEY and CDR2 SVGAGI come from the germline V gene. V lost 2 bases, J lost 13 bases, and 15 bases lay in between. The CDR3 sequence: CASSYAGQHFYF. The CDR3 nucleotides read TGTGCCAGCAGTTACGCCGGACAGCACTTTTACTTC.

This clone was observed once. The rearrangement links TRBV30 to TRBJ2-3, with TRBD2 matching 8 bases. V lost 3 bases to trimming and J lost 2 bases; unmatched junction nucleotides: 7. Germline-derived CDR1 and CDR2 are GTSNPN and SVGIG (reference sequence). This CDR3 contains 15 residues. In nucleotides, the CDR3 is TGTGCCTGGAGGGAACTAGCGGTTCACACAGATACGCAGTATTTT. Translation gives CAWRELAVHTDTQYF.

The chain uses TRBV11-2 and TRBJ2-3; D is possibly TRBD2 (6 bases). V was cut by 5 bases and J by 3 bases, with 9 bases left in between. The CDR3 is 13 residues long. Germline CDR1 reads SGHAT; CDR2 reads FQNNGV. CDR3 coding DNA: TGTGCCAGCAGCATAGCGGCTACAGATACGCAGTATTTT. It yields the protein CASSIAATDTQYF.

This chain uses TRBV6-4 with TRBJ2-2; 12 nucleotides align to TRBD2. CDR1 and CDR2 (germline): MRHNA, SNTAGT. V lost 3 bases and J lost 1; bases outside the gene matches: 0. The length of the CDR3 is 16 residues. CDR3 nucleotides: TGTGCCAGCAGTGAGGGACTAGCGGGGAACACCGGGGAGCTGTTTTTT. It codes for CASSEGLAGNTGELFF.

The chain employs TRBV18 and TRBJ1-1; 7 nucleotides line up with TRBD1. CDR1 and CDR2 (germline): KGHSH, LQKENI. With V trimmed by 5 bases and J by 6 bases, 9 bases remained unmatched. The CDR3 loop spans 14 amino acids. The CDR3 sequence is CASSTSTGVAEAFF. The CDR3, as DNA: TGTGCCAGCTCAACTAGCACAGGGGTGGCTGAAGCTTTCTTT.

Notes on this clone: The sample holds other DNA sequences that translate to the same CDR3. The chain recombines TRBV5-1 with TRBJ2-5; no firm D call. With 0 bases removed from V and 1 base from J, the gap between germline ends came to 4 bases. Germline CDR1 SGHRS, CDR2 YFSETQ. The CDR3 is made up of 13 amino acids. CDR3 protein: CASSLGGQETQYF. In DNA, the CDR3 is TGCGCCAGCAGCTTGGGGGGCCAAGAGACCCAGTACTTC.

The chain employs TRBV29-1 and TRBJ1-1, with D perhaps matching TRBD1 (5 bases). Germline V gives CDR1 SQVTM, CDR2 ANQGSEA. This CDR3 contains 12 residues. V lost 4 bases and J 5 bases, leaving 11 bases between the germline ends. DNA for the CDR3: TGCAGCGTTGTTGGAGGGACTACTGAAGCTTTCTTT. Translated: CSVVGGTTEAFF.

The rearrangement uses TRBV4-3 and TRBJ1-2, with 7 bases lining up with TRBD1. This CDR3 comprises 15 residues. Trimming took 1 base from V and 5 from J; bases not matched to a gene: 7. Germline CDR1 reads LGHNA; CDR2 reads YSLEER. CDR3 amino acids: CASSQGDRVRYGYTF. The CDR3 DNA reads TGCGCCAGCAGCCAAGGAGACAGGGTGAGGTATGGCTACACCTTC.

This chain links TRBV5-1 with TRBJ1-2; D unresolved. Trimming cost V 4 bases and J 5 bases, with 18 bases left between them. There are 15 residues in the CDR3. Germline V CDR1 and CDR2: SGHRS, YFSETQ. The CDR3 DNA is TGCGCCAGCAGCCGTGATGGCGAAACCCGGTATGGCTACACCTTC. Translated: CASSRDGETRYGYTF.

This chain connects TRBV18 to TRBJ1-4; D perhaps matches TRBD1 (5 bases). The CDR3 consists of 17 residues. The V gene lost 7 bases and the J gene lost 0 bases, with 18 bases spanning the gap. The V gene's germline CDR1 is KGHSH and CDR2 LQKENI. CDR3 protein: CASLPQGEGATNEKLFF. CDR3 DNA sequence: TGTGCCAGCTTACCTCAAGGGGAGGGAGCAACTAATGAAAAACTGTTTTTT.

This rearrangement joins TRBV20-1 to TRBJ2-1, with D unresolved. Trimming cost V 3 bases and J 8 bases, with 20 bases left between them. CDR3 length: 15 amino acids. Germline-derived CDR1 and CDR2 are DFQATT and SNEGSKA (reference sequence). DNA of the CDR3: TGCAGTGCTAGTGACCCATCAGGACCCGAACATGAGCAGTTCTTC. This encodes CSASDPSGPEHEQFF.

V gene TRBV19 combines with J gene TRBJ1-1; tentative D call: TRBD1 (6 bases). The V gene lost 7 bases and the J gene lost 1 base, with 10 bases spanning the gap. The CDR3 runs 13 residues. Germline lookup yields CDR1 LNHDA and CDR2 SQIVND (reference sequence). The CDR3 DNA reads TGTGCCAGTATTAGGACAGCGAACACTGAAGCTTTCTTT. As protein: CASIRTANTEAFF.

The J gene is TRBJ2-1, the V gene TRBV4-2; D remains ambiguous. This CDR3 region has 14 residues. Germline assignment: CDR1 LGHNA and CDR2 YNFKEQ. V was trimmed by 0 bases and J by 6 bases, leaving 9 bases between them. The CDR3 bases are TGTGCCAGCAGCCAAGATATGGTAGGCAATGAGCAGTTCTTC. Translating gives CASSQDMVGNEQFF.

CDR3 residues: CASSPLGQLAFF. The DNA of the CDR3 is TGTGCCAGCAGCCCATTAGGACAGCTGGCTTTCTTT. The V and J genes are TRBV7-9 and TRBJ1-1; tentatively, D is TRBD1 (6 bases). The CDR3 has 12 amino acids. Trimming shortened V by 5 bases and J by 11 bases, and 15 bases separated the two germline ends. Germline values: CDR1 SEHNR, CDR2 FQNEAQ (reference sequence).

This sequence joins TRBV12-3 or TRBV12-4 and TRBJ1-5, with 7 bases fitting TRBD1. This CDR3 contains 13 residues. V shed 9 bases, J shed 6 bases, and the junction held 8 bases outside the gene matches. Written as DNA, the CDR3 is TGTGCCAGTCTCAGGGGGTCTGGTCAGCCCCAGCATTTT. Its translation is CASLRGSGQPQHF.

The chain uses TRBV27 and TRBJ1-2, with D possibly matching TRBD1 (6 bases). The CDR3 loop spans 18 amino acids. V was trimmed by 2 bases and J by 4 bases, leaving 23 bases between them. Germline assignment: CDR1 MNHEY and CDR2 SMNVEV (reference sequence). Here the CDR3 DNA reads TGTGCCAGCAGTTTAACAGGTCGGTCCCGAACAGGGTTCTATGGCTACACCTTC. Encoded protein: CASSLTGRSRTGFYGYTF.

The chain employs TRBV3-1 (or the pseudogene TRBV3-2) and TRBJ2-7; 13 nucleotides match TRBD2. Germline lookup yields CDR1 LGHDT and CDR2 YNNKEL (reference sequence). There are 16 residues in the CDR3. V was pared by 5 bases and J by 2 bases, with 6 bases of the junction left unmatched. CDR3 residues: CASSRGLAGTTYEQYF. The CDR3 DNA follows: TGTGCCAGCAGCAGGGGACTAGCGGGGACAACCTACGAGCAGTACTTC.

The chain has TRBV6-5 and TRBJ1-4; D is uncertain. This CDR3 is built from 14 residues. Germline values: CDR1 MNHEY, CDR2 SVGAGI. The V and J ends lost 6 bases and 4 bases respectively, with 12 bases between them. CDR3 sequence reads: CASRGWANNEKLFF. The CDR3 region has the DNA TGTGCCAGCAGGGGTTGGGCGAATAATGAAAAACTGTTTTTT.